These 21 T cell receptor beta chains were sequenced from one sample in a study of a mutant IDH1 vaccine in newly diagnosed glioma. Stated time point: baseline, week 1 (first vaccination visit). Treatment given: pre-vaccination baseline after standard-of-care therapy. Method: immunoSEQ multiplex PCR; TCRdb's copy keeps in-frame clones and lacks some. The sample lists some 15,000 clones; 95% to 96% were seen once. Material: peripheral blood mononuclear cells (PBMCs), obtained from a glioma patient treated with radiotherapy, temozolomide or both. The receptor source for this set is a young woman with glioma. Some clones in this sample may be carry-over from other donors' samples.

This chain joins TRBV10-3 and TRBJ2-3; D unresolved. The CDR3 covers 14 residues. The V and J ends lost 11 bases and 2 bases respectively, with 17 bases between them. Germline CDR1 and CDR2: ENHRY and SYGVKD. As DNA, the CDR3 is TGTGCCTCCTCTCTTCGGCAGGTCACAGATACGCAGTATTTT. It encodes CASSLRQVTDTQYF.

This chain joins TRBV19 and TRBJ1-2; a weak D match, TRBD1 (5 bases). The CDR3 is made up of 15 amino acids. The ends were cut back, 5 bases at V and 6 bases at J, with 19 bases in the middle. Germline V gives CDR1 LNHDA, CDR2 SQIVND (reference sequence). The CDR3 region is CASSRMAGNFDGYTF. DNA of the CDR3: TGTGCCAGTAGTCGAATGGCAGGGAATTTCGATGGCTACACCTTC.

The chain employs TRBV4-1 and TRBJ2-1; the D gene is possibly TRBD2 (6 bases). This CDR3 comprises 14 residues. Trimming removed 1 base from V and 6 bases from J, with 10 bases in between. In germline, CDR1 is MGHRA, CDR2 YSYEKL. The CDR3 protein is CASSQVGGINEQFF. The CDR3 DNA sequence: TGCGCCAGCAGCCAAGTTGGGGGGATCAATGAGCAGTTCTTC.

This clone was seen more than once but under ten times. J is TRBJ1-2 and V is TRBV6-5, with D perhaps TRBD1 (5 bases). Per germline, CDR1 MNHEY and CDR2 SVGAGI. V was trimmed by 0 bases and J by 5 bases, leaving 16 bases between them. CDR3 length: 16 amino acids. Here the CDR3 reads CASSYSGGAVRYGYTF. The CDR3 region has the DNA TGTGCCAGCAGTTACTCCGGAGGGGCAGTTCGTTATGGCTACACCTTC.

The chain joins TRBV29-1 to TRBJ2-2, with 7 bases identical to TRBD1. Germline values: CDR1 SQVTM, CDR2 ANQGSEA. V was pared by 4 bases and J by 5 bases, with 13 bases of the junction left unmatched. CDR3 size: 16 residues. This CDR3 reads CSVVSGGTESTGELFF. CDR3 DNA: TGCAGCGTTGTCTCAGGTGGGACAGAGAGTACCGGGGAGCTGTTTTTT.

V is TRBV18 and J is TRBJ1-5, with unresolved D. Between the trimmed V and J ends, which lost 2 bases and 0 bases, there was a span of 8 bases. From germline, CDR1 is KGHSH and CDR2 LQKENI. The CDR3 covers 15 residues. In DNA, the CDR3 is TGTGCCAGCTCACCAGAGGGTTATAGCAATCAGCCCCAGCATTTT. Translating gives CASSPEGYSNQPQHF.

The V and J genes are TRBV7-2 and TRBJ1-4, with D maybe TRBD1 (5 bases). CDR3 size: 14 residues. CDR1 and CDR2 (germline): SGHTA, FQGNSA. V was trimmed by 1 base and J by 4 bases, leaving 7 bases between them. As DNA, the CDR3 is TGTGCCAGCAGCTTAGAGGGGTATAATGAAAAACTGTTTTTT. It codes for CASSLEGYNEKLFF.

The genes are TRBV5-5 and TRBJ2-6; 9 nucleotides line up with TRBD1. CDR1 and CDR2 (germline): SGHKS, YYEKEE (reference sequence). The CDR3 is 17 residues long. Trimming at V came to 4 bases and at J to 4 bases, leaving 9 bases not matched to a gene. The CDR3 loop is CASSVGQGIGGANVLTF. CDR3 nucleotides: TGTGCCAGCAGCGTAGGACAGGGGATCGGCGGGGCCAACGTCCTGACTTTC. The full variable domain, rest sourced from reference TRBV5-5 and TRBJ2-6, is DAGVTQSPTHLIKTRGQQVTLRCSPISGHKSVSWYQQVLGQGPQFIFQYYEKEERGRGNFPDRFSARQFPNYSSELNVNALLLGDSALYLCASSVGQGIGGANVLTFGAGSRLTVL.

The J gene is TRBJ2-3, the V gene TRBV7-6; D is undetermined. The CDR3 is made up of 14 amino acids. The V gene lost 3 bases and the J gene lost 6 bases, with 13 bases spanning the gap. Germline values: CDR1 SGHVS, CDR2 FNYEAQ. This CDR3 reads CASSFSGSSDTQYF. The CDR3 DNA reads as TGTGCCAGCAGCTTCTCGGGTTCCTCGGATACGCAGTATTTT.

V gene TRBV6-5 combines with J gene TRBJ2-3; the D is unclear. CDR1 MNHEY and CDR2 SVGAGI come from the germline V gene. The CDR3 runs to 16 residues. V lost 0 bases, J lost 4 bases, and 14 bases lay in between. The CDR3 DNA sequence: TGTGCCAGCAGTTACTCGGCGGACCCTCGATCAGATACGCAGTATTTT. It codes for CASSYSADPRSDTQYF.

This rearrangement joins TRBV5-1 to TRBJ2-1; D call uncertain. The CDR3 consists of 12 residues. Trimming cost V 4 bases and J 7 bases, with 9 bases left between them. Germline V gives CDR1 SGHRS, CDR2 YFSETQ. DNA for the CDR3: TGCGCCAGCAGCCAAATAGGAAATGAGCAGTTCTTC. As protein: CASSQIGNEQFF.

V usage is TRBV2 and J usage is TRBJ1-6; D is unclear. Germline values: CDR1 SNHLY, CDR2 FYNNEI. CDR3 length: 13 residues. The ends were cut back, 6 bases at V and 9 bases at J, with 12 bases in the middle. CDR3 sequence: CASRSQSVSPLHF. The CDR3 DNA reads TGTGCCAGCAGATCCCAATCGGTTTCACCCCTCCACTTT.

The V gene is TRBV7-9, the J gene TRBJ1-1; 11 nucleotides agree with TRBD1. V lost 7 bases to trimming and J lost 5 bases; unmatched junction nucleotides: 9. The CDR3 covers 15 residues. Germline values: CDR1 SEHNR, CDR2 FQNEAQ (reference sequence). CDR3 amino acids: CASKGQGALGTEAFF. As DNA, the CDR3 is TGTGCCAGCAAAGGACAGGGGGCGTTGGGTACTGAAGCTTTCTTT.

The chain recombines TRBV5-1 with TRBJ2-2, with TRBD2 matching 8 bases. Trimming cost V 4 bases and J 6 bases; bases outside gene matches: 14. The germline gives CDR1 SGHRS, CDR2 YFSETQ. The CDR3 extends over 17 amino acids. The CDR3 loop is CASSRLYSGGGSGELFF. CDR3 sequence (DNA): TGCGCCAGCAGCAGACTGTATTCGGGAGGGGGGTCCGGGGAGCTGTTTTTT.

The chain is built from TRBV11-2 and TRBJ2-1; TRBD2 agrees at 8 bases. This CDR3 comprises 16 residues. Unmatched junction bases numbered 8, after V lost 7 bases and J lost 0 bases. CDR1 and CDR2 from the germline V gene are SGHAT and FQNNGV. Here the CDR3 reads CASTTFGTSSYNEQFF. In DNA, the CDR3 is TGTGCCAGCACCACTTTCGGGACTAGCTCCTACAATGAGCAGTTCTTC.

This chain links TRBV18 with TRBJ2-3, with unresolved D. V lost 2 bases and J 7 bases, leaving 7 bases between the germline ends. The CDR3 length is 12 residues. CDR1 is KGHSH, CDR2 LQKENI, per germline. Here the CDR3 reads CASSPGLNTQYF. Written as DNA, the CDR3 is TGTGCCAGCTCACCAGGATTGAATACGCAGTATTTT.

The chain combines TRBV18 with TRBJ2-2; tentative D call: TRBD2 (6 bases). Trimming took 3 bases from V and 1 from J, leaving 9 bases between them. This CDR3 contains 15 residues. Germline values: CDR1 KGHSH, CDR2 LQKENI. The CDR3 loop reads CASSPREMNTGELFF. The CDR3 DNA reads TGTGCCAGCTCACCGCGGGAAATGAACACCGGGGAGCTGTTTTTT.

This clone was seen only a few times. The CDR3 region has the DNA TGTGCCAGCAGTGAAGGACAGGGGGCAAGCTACACCTTC. The encoded protein is CASSEGQGASYTF. The chain recombines TRBV6-1 with TRBJ1-2, with 10 bases identical to TRBD1. The CDR3 runs 13 residues. Looked up from germline, CDR1 is MNHNS and CDR2 is SASEGT. V lost 1 base and J lost 9; bases outside the gene matches: 2.

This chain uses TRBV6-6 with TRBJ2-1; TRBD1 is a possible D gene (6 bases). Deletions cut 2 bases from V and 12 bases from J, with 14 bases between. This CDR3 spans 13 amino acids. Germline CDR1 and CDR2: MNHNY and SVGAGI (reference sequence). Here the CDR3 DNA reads TGTGCCAGCAGTTACCAGGGGACGATACCGCAGTTCTTC. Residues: CASSYQGTIPQFF.

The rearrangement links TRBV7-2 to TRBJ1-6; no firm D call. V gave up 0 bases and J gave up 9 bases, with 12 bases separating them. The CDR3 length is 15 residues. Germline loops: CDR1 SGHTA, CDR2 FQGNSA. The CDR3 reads CASSLAGLGTSPLHF. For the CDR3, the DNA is TGTGCCAGCAGCTTAGCAGGCTTAGGTACTTCACCCCTCCACTTT.

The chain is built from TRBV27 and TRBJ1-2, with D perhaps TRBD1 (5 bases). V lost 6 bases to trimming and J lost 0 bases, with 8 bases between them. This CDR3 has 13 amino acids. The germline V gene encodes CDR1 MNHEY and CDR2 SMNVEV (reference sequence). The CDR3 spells CASSTTANYGYTF. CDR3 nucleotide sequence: TGTGCCAGCAGCACGACAGCTAACTATGGCTACACCTTC.